The text below deals with one TCR beta chain. The sample comes from a study of blood T cell repertoires in COVID-19. Study overall: Samples of COVID-19 (acute and convalescent) were obtained from the United States, Italy and Spain.

Libraries were prepared by immunoSEQ multiplex PCR; TCRdb keeps only in-frame clonotypes and omits some of them. The sample records hundreds of thousands of clones, 75% to 90% being singletons. This CDR3 has 15 amino acids. Germline CDR1 reads ENHRY; CDR2 reads SYGVKD. Trimming removed 5 bases at V and 1 base at J, with 12 bases between. The receptor was isolated from a woman between 18 and 29 years old with acute or convalescent COVID-19. Sequenced material: peripheral blood. The chain has TRBV10-3 and TRBJ1-5; D might be TRBD1 (6 bases). CDR3 in amino acids: CAISPGVESNQPQHF. For the CDR3, the DNA is TGTGCCATCAGTCCAGGGGTTGAGAGCAATCAGCCCCAGCATTTT.